This is a list of T cell receptor beta chains from one sample in a study of shared clonotypes between healthy human individuals. The assay was immunoSEQ multiplex PCR, and TCRdb's table has in-frame clones only and misses some. The sample contains approximately 2,300,000 clones, approximately 90% of which appear only once. The sample comprised naive CD4+ T cells from PBMCs. The receptors originated from a man younger than 35 in good health. Some clones in this sample may be carry-over from other donors' samples. Both conserved end residues are part of each CDR3. The D gene is left open where the match is weak. Clone size is shown for a subset of rows, as once, few, many or a class of expanded clone.

j_call d_call clone_size v_call cdr3_aa cdr3_nt
TRBJ1-1 - once TRBV28 CASRQVGTVGLMNTEAFF TGTGCCAGCAGGCAAGTTGGCACGGTGGGATTGATGAACACTGAAGCTTTCTTT
TRBJ1-2 TRBD1 - TRBV27 CASRMNRGPSGYTF TGTGCCAGCAGGATGAACAGGGGACCCTCCGGCTACACCTTC
TRBJ2-7 - once TRBV5-1 CASSPTGASYEQYF TGCGCCAGCAGCCCTACGGGAGCCTCCTACGAGCAGTACTTC
TRBJ1-4 - - TRBV5-1 CASSLAGGSNEKLFF TGCGCCAGCAGCTTGGCCGGGGGTAGTAATGAAAAACTGTTTTTT
TRBJ2-7 - - TRBV7-2 CASSPDYIFGGEYF TGTGCCAGCAGCCCCGACTATATATTTGGCGGGGAGTACTTC
TRBJ2-7 TRBD1 - TRBV7-9 CASSLSQGVYEQYF TGTGCCAGCAGCTTATCACAGGGGGTCTACGAGCAGTACTTC
TRBJ1-5 - - TRBV5-1 CASSLESGGNQPQHF TGCGCCAGCAGCTTGGAGTCAGGGGGCAATCAGCCCCAGCATTTT
TRBJ2-1 - - TRBV27 CASSPRWLSSYNEQFF TGTGCCAGCAGTCCGCGGTGGTTGAGCTCCTACAATGAGCAGTTCTTC
TRBJ2-2 - - TRBV7-9 CASSRPTGELFF TGTGCCAGCTCGAGACCCACCGGGGAGCTGTTTTTT
TRBJ2-7 - - TRBV9 CASSVVGAPSYEQYF TGTGCCAGCAGCGTAGTAGGCGCTCCCTCCTACGAGCAGTACTTC
TRBJ2-1 - - TRBV5-4 CASSSVANEQFF TGTGCCAGCAGCTCTGTGGCGAATGAGCAGTTCTTC
TRBJ2-5 - - TRBV6-1 CASSSRIQETQYF TGTGCCAGCAGTAGTAGAATCCAAGAGACCCAGTACTTC
TRBJ2-5 TRBD1 - TRBV29-1 CSVVNRGVSWEQYF TGCAGCGTTGTCAACAGGGGGGTCTCGTGGGAGCAGTACTTC
TRBJ1-2 - - TRBV7-9 CASSPVGGYTF TGTGCCAGCAGCCCCGTAGGGGGCTACACCTTC
TRBJ1-1 - - TRBV28 CASSSYRGWGAFF TGTGCCAGCAGTTCCTATAGGGGGTGGGGCGCTTTCTTT
TRBJ1-1 - - TRBV21-1 CASKCDSRRVRAFF TGTGCCAGCAAATGCGACAGCCGGCGCGTGCGAGCTTTCTTT
TRBJ2-3 TRBD2 - TRBV10-3 CAIRGLAASTDTQYF TGTGCCATCAGGGGACTAGCGGCTAGCACAGATACGCAGTATTTT
TRBJ1-2 - - TRBV7-8 CASSPLGGRNYGYTF TGTGCCAGCAGCCCCCTTGGGGGAAGAAACTATGGCTACACCTTC
TRBJ2-3 TRBD2 - TRBV5-1 CASSLWTSGSRTDTQYF TGCGCCAGCAGCTTGTGGACTAGCGGGAGTCGGACAGATACGCAGTATTTT
TRBJ1-1 - - TRBV27 CASSRTGSWGNTEAFF TGTGCCAGCAGTCGAACGGGATCCTGGGGGAACACTGAAGCTTTCTTT
TRBJ1-5 - once TRBV27 CASSDRYSNQPQHF TGTGCCAGCAGTGACAGATACAGCAATCAGCCCCAGCATTTT
TRBJ2-7 TRBD1 - TRBV6-6 CASRGDRANEQYF TGTGCCAGCAGGGGAGACAGGGCTAACGAGCAGTACTTC
TRBJ1-1 - - TRBV5-4 CASSLAGGNTEAFF TGTGCCAGCAGCTTGGCGGGAGGGAACACTGAAGCTTTCTTT
TRBJ2-3 - - TRBV7-8 CASSLLRDRPADTQYF TGTGCCAGCAGCTTACTTCGCGACAGGCCAGCAGATACGCAGTATTTT
TRBJ2-7 TRBD1 - TRBV19 CASSTLSTGGREQYF TGTGCCAGTAGTACCCTCTCCACAGGGGGCCGGGAGCAGTACTTC
TRBJ2-4 - - TRBV9 CASSAGQKNIQYF TGTGCCAGCAGCGCAGGACAGAAAAACATTCAGTACTTC
TRBJ2-1 - - TRBV25-1 CASSESVTGLYNEQFF TGTGCCAGCAGTGAATCAGTCACGGGGTTATACAATGAGCAGTTCTTC
TRBJ2-7 TRBD2 - TRBV25-1 CASSEWGGQPYEQYF TGTGCCAGCAGTGAATGGGGAGGGCAGCCCTACGAGCAGTACTTC
TRBJ2-7 TRBD1 - TRBV7-9 CASSLASGTGRVKQYF TGTGCCAGCAGCTTAGCGTCTGGGACAGGGAGGGTAAAGCAGTACTTC